These T cell receptor beta chains were read from a single sample in a study of blood T cell repertoires in COVID-19. Measured with immunoSEQ multiplex PCR; TCRdb has only the in-frame clones, and not every one. In the table there are 250,000 to 350,000 clones, 75% to 90% of which are singletons. The sequenced sample was PBMCs or T cells enriched from blood (not recorded which). These receptors were collected from a woman aged 25 to 39 who had recovered from COVID-19. Both conserved end residues are part of each CDR3. D genes are given only for firm matches. Only part of the rows carry a size: once, few, many, or a class if the clone is expanded.

TRBD1,TRBJ2-2,NA,TRBV24-1,TGTGCCACCAGGAGAGGACAGGGGGCGAACACCGGGGAGCTGTTTTTT,CATRRGQGANTGELFF
NA,TRBJ2-7,NA,TRBV28,TGTGCCAGCGAATCCTCCGGGCGCGGGCGCTCCTACGAGCAGTACTTC,CASESSGRGRSYEQYF
NA,TRBJ1-5,few,TRBV6-1,TGTGCCAGCAGTGAAAATCTGCAGGCCTTACGCCAGCATTTT,CASSENLQALRQHF
TRBD2,TRBJ2-7,NA,TRBV7-9,TGTGCCAGCAGCCCGGGGGGGAGTGAGCAGTACTTC,CASSPGGSEQYF
TRBD1,TRBJ2-7,NA,TRBV5-1,TGCGCCAGCAGCTTGGGGCAGGGGGCCTACGAGCAGTACTTC,CASSLGQGAYEQYF
NA,TRBJ1-1,NA,TRBV7-9,TGTGCCAGCAGCGTTGACAGGGAAGCTTTCTTT,CASSVDREAFF
NA,TRBJ2-1,NA,TRBV14,TGTGCCAGCAGGCTAACAGGGAATTCATACAATGAGCAGTTCTTC,CASRLTGNSYNEQFF
NA,TRBJ1-2,NA,TRBV7-2,TGTGCCAGCAGCTTAGGGCAGGGGTCCGATGGCTACACCTTC,CASSLGQGSDGYTF
NA,TRBJ2-1,NA,TRBV3-1/TRBV3-2,TGTGCCAGCAGCCCCCTCCTGAGCTCCTACAATGAGCAGTTCTTC,CASSPLLSSYNEQFF
NA,TRBJ1-1,NA,TRBV28,TGTGCCAGCAGTTTAAGGGGAGGGGACACTGAAGCTTTCTTT,CASSLRGGDTEAFF
TRBD1,TRBJ1-6,NA,TRBV28,TGTGCCAGCAGTTTAGCCGACAGGGTTTTGGCCCTCCACTTT,CASSLADRVLALHF
NA,TRBJ2-5,NA,TRBV13,TGTGCCAGCAGCTCTGGAGGGCAAGAGACCCAGTACTTC,CASSSGGQETQYF
NA,TRBJ1-4,NA,TRBV11-2,TGTGCCAGCAGCTTTAGAGGTGAAGAAAAACTGTTTTTT,CASSFRGEEKLFF
NA,TRBJ2-7,NA,TRBV4-1,TGCGCCAGCAGCCGAATTGGCCCCGACCCCCAGGGCGCCTACGAGCAGTACTTC,CASSRIGPDPQGAYEQYF
NA,TRBJ2-7,once,TRBV14,TGTGCCAGCAGCCAAGATGTCAGCCCGTTAGTCCCCCAAAAGTCTACAGTCCGCTACGAGCAGTACTTC,CASSQDVSPLVPQKSTVRYEQYF
TRBD1,TRBJ2-5,NA,TRBV10-3,TGTGCCATCAGGGCGGGACAGGGGGTCCAAGAGACCCAGTACTTC,CAIRAGQGVQETQYF
TRBD1,TRBJ2-7,NA,TRBV6-2/TRBV6-3,TGTGCCAGCAGTGACCCCGGGACAGGTCGGTACGAGCAGTACTTC,CASSDPGTGRYEQYF
NA,TRBJ1-5,NA,TRBV6-5,TGTGCCAGCATGGGGGGTCGAGGCAATCAGCCCCAGCATTTT,CASMGGRGNQPQHF
NA,TRBJ2-7,NA,TRBV7-9,TGTGCCAGCAGCTTAGCGAGGGATGTCTCCTACGAGCAGTACTTC,CASSLARDVSYEQYF
NA,TRBJ1-2,NA,TRBV28,TGTGCCAGCAGTTTGAACACCTATGGCTACACCTTC,CASSLNTYGYTF
TRBD1,TRBJ1-1,NA,TRBV30,TGTGCCTGGGCCGGGACAGGGGACACTGAAGCTTTCTTT,CAWAGTGDTEAFF
NA,TRBJ2-3,few,TRBV7-2,TGTGCCAGCAGCCCGACAGTTACTAGCACAGATACGCAGTATTTT,CASSPTVTSTDTQYF
TRBD2,TRBJ2-7,NA,TRBV7-7,TGTGCCAGCAGCCCTGCGGGGGGTCACGAGCAGTACTTC,CASSPAGGHEQYF
TRBD1,TRBJ2-5,NA,TRBV28,TGTGCCAGCAGTTTTTACGACAGGGCAAACCAAGAGACCCAGTACTTC,CASSFYDRANQETQYF
NA,TRBJ1-1,NA,TRBV9,TGTGCCAGCAGCGTAGACAGTTTTGTGAACACTGAAGCTTTCTTT,CASSVDSFVNTEAFF
NA,TRBJ1-5,NA,TRBV5-1,TGCGCCAGCAGCTTGGTGGCAGGTGGGAATCAGCCCCAGCATTTT,CASSLVAGGNQPQHF
TRBD2,TRBJ2-7,once,TRBV6-5,TGTGCCAGCAGTCCCTTACTAGCGGGCTCCTACGAGCAGTACTTC,CASSPLLAGSYEQYF